Each of the 16 T cell receptor beta chains below was sequenced from the same sample in a study of T cells in Graves' hyperthyroidism and ophthalmopathy. TCR beta CDR3 regions were amplified from RNA transcripts. Initially, a first-round RT-PCR of the TCR CDR3 employed the HTBI primer set. TCRdb re-derived calls from the multiplex PCR reads in MiXCR, one entry per CDR3 protein. The sample yields about 290,000 distinct CDR3 sequences, approximately 15% seen once. Source material: blood. These receptors all come from a woman in her thirties or forties with Graves' hyperthyroidism.

This clonotype was seen only a few times. The rearrangement joins TRBV28 to TRBJ1-2, with 7 bases matching TRBD1. Unmatched junction bases numbered 5, after V lost 3 bases and J lost 4 bases. Germline values: CDR1 MDHEN, CDR2 SYDVKM. This CDR3 region has 14 residues. CDR3 bases: TGTGCCAGCAGTTTCAGGGGGGGACTCTATGGCTACACCTTC. Protein sequence: CASSFRGGLYGYTF.

This clonotype appeared many times. This chain uses TRBV6-1 with TRBJ1-1, with unresolved D. V shed 6 bases and J shed 1 base, with 9 bases lying between them. Germline lookup yields CDR1 MNHNS and CDR2 SASEGT. The CDR3 has 13 amino acids. The CDR3 DNA sequence: TGTGCCAGCAGCAACTTTCCGAACACTGAAGCTTTCTTT. Protein: CASSNFPNTEAFF.

The genes are TRBV12-3 or TRBV12-4 and TRBJ2-2; TRBD1 is a possible D gene (6 bases). This CDR3 has 15 amino acids. Trimming pared 11 bases from V and 0 bases from J, leaving 16 bases between. DNA of the CDR3: TGTGCCTACAAGCCACAGGGCGCGAACACCGGGGAGCTGTTTTTT. Protein product: CAYKPQGANTGELFF.

This clonotype has a handful of counts. The J gene is TRBJ2-1, the V gene TRBV13, with 7 bases that match TRBD1. The CDR3 has 15 residues. V shed 4 bases, J shed 7 bases, and the junction held 10 bases outside the gene matches. The V gene's germline CDR1 is PRHDT and CDR2 FYEKMQ (reference sequence). The CDR3 DNA reads as TGTGCCAGCAGCTACGGGACAGAGGTACGGAATGAGCAGTTCTTC. It translates to CASSYGTEVRNEQFF.

This clonotype came up a few times. The chain links TRBV9 to TRBJ1-2; D not resolved. The CDR3 length is 20 residues. The ends were cut back, 3 bases at V and 6 bases at J, with 33 bases in the middle. Germline V lookup: CDR1 SGDLS, CDR2 YYNGEE. The CDR3 loop reads CASSGPDPGKNWLKDNGYTF. CDR3 nucleotide sequence: TGTGCCAGCAGCGGCCCGGATCCGGGCAAAAACTGGCTCAAAGATAATGGCTACACCTTC.

The J gene is TRBJ1-2, the V gene TRBV7-8; 7 bases agree with TRBD1. The V gene's germline CDR1 is SGHVS and CDR2 FQNEAQ. V lost 5 bases, J lost 4 bases, and 10 bases stayed unmatched. The CDR3 consists of 15 residues. DNA of the CDR3: TGTGCCAGCAGCCCTTCCCTAACAGGGGTCTATGGCTACACCTTC. Its translation is CASSPSLTGVYGYTF.

This clonotype was detected a few times. This sequence joins TRBV5-1 and TRBJ2-5; no clear D gene. V lost 1 base to trimming and J lost 5 bases, with 9 bases between them. The CDR3 extends over 13 amino acids. Per germline, CDR1 SGHRS and CDR2 YFSETQ. This CDR3 is CASSLTLRETQYF. CDR3 bases: TGCGCCAGCAGCTTGACTTTAAGGGAGACCCAGTACTTC. The complete variable domain, with remaining parts taken from reference TRBV5-1 and TRBJ2-5, reads KAGVTQTPRYLIKTRGQQVTLSCSPISGHRSVSWYQQTPGQGLQFLFEYFSETQRNKGNFPGRFSGRQFSNSRSEMNVSTLELGDSALYLCASSLTLRETQYFGPGTRLLVL.

This clonotype was found many times. This rearrangement joins TRBV7-8 to TRBJ2-5; D gene unclear. In germline, CDR1 is SGHVS, CDR2 FQNEAQ. V lost 4 bases and J lost 5, with 14 bases in between. CDR3 length: 14 residues. The CDR3 reads CASSSSHLMETQYF. The CDR3 nucleotides read TGTGCCAGCAGCTCCTCCCACTTAATGGAGACCCAGTACTTC.

This chain uses TRBV20-1 with TRBJ2-5; 10 nucleotides line up with TRBD2. Germline trimming cut 3 bases from V and 2 bases from J; bases unmatched to any gene: 6. The CDR3 is 15 amino acids. Looked up from germline, CDR1 is DFQATT and CDR2 is SNEGSKA (reference sequence). The CDR3 protein is CSARETSGYQETQYF. The CDR3 region has the DNA TGCAGTGCTAGGGAGACTAGCGGGTATCAAGAGACCCAGTACTTC.

This clonotype has at least ten counts. This chain uses TRBV7-8 with TRBJ2-5; TRBD1 is a possible D gene (6 bases). The length of the CDR3 is 16 residues. Trimming removed 5 bases at V and 2 bases at J, with 18 bases between. CDR1 SGHVS and CDR2 FQNEAQ come from the germline V gene. Written as DNA, the CDR3 is TGTGCCAGCAGCCGATCCTGGACAGTGGTACAAGAGACCCAGTACTTC. This sequence encodes CASSRSWTVVQETQYF.

This clonotype was recorded a few times. The junction and the germline gene differ at one end; a read error may be behind it. The chain has TRBV13 and TRBJ1-1; D not resolved. Germline assignment: CDR1 PRHDT and CDR2 FYEKMQ (reference sequence). The CDR3 has 14 amino acids. CDR3 in amino acids: CASSLGTLNTETFF. The CDR3 region has the DNA TGTGCCAGCAGCTTAGGGACCCTGAACACTGAAACTTTCTTT.

This clonotype was recorded at least ten times. The chain carries TRBV6-1 and TRBJ2-3, with 9 positions matching TRBD1. The germline V gene has CDR1 MNHNS and CDR2 SASEGT. J lost 8 bases, V lost 10 bases, and 10 bases had no gene match. The CDR3 runs 13 residues. The CDR3 sequence: CATRTGDLRTQYF. For the CDR3, the DNA is TGTGCCACCAGGACAGGGGATCTTCGTACGCAGTATTTT.

Ten or more counts support this clonotype. V usage is TRBV3-1 and J usage is TRBJ2-3; D may be TRBD2 (6 bases). The CDR3 is 13 residues long. The germline CDR1 and CDR2 sequences are LGHDT and YNNKEL (reference sequence). V shed 4 bases and J shed 5 bases, with 10 bases lying between them. The CDR3 spells CASSPSGGDTQYF. The CDR3 region has the DNA TGTGCCAGCAGCCCGTCCGGGGGAGATACGCAGTATTTT.

V is TRBV18 and J is TRBJ2-1; 11 bases agree with TRBD2. The length of the CDR3 is 17 residues. Looked up from germline, CDR1 is KGHSH and CDR2 is LQKENI. V lost 1 base and J lost 6; bases outside the gene matches: 8. The CDR3 DNA is TGTGCCAGCTCACCACGCGAACTAGCGGGAGTAATCAATGAGCAGTTCTTC. It is translated as CASSPRELAGVINEQFF. The full variable domain, completed using reference TRBV18 and TRBJ2-1, is NAGVMQNPRHLVRRRGQEARLRCSPMKGHSHVYWYRQLPEEGLKFMVYLQKENIIDESGMPKERFSAEFPKEGPSILRIQQVVRGDSAAYFCASSPRELAGVINEQFFGPGTRLTVL.

In its sample, this clonotype was seen many times. The J gene is TRBJ2-7, the V gene TRBV25-1; D might be TRBD2 (5 bases). The V end lost 3 bases, the J end lost 5 bases, and 14 bases lay between the germline ends. The CDR3 is made up of 14 amino acids. CDR1 is MGHDK and CDR2 is SYGVNS in the germline V gene. The CDR3, as DNA: TGTGCCAGCAGTGAGTCCAGCGGACGTAACGAGCAGTACTTC. This gives the protein CASSESSGRNEQYF.

The chain employs TRBV7-9 and TRBJ1-5; the match to TRBD1 covers 10 bases. From germline, CDR1 is SEHNR and CDR2 FQNEAQ (reference sequence). V shed 5 bases and J 7 bases; nucleotides not matched to a gene: 5. The CDR3 has 14 residues. CDR3 sequence (DNA): TGTGCCAGCAGCAGACAGGGGGCACGGCAGCCCCAGCATTTT. Translated, it gives CASSRQGARQPQHF.